This T cell receptor (beta chain) originates from a study of beta chain features in type 1 diabetes. Study-wide points: Within each of all four CD4+ subsets, Type 1 diabetes patients had TCRB CDR3s that were moderately but significantly shorter. The study left unresolved whether HLA type influences TCRB rearrangement. Equally in patients and controls, shorter templates might have been favored by PCR.

A remark on this clone: Its matching antigen is unknown.

The isolated RNA, all of it, was reverse transcribed, so expressed TCRB transcripts were what got sequenced. Profiled with immunoSEQ multiplex PCR; TCRdb holds only in-frame clones, not every one. This table holds 500,000 to 650,000 clones, 9.5% to 15% found once. Germline V gene data show CDR1 as MNHNS and CDR2 as SASEGT. CDR3 length: 12 amino acids. The V and J ends lost 10 bases and 4 bases respectively, with 13 bases between them. Averaging around 120 mL, one heparinised blood draw came from each individual donor. Sorting based on CD45RO/CCR7/CD25/CD127/CD95/CD27 separated CD4+ naive, central memory, regulatory and stem cell-like memory cells.

This receptor was identified in a man under 40 with type 1 diabetes. The source material was naive CD4+ T cells from blood. V usage is TRBV6-1 and J usage is TRBJ1-2, with a weak D call TRBD1 (6 bases). The CDR3: CATSGGAYGYTF. The DNA of the CDR3 is TGTGCCACATCGGGGGGGGCCTATGGCTACACCTTC.